Listed below are T cell receptor beta chains from one sample, sequenced in a study of radiotherapy plus CTLA-4 blockade in lung cancer. The data were produced by immunoSEQ multiplex PCR, yet TCRdb's version contains in-frame clones alone and is incomplete. The sample holds 90,000 to 100,000 clones, 88% seen once. The sample consisted of peripheral blood, taken from a patient treated with radiotherapy plus ipilimumab. The receptors derive from a human donor with non-small cell lung cancer that progressed on radiotherapy plus ipilimumab. CDR3s leave out the opening cysteine and the closing phenylalanine or tryptophan.

v_call | cdr3_length | cdr3_aa
TRBV30 | 12 | ACGRTDSNQPQH
TRBV5-1 | 15 | ASSPRGLAGGSGELF
TRBV7-9 | 14 | ASSPGTALSNYGYT
TRBV9 | 13 | ASSVTDGGMETQY
TRBV6-6 | 13 | ASSYSGQGMNEQF
TRBV11-2 | 14 | ASSLLPGPSSYEQY
TRBV27 | 11 | ASSSLIHYEQY
TRBV2 | 14 | ASSEVGTSENNEQF
TRBV5-1 | 11 | ASSLIRRREQF
TRBV7-2 | 11 | ASSLGTSYEQF
TRBV27 | 10 | ASSLSGSGYT
TRBV7-3 | 12 | ASSLTGPGREQY
TRBV2 | 11 | ASSKGLGETQY
TRBV5-6 | 14 | ASSLGGGLSTDTQY
TRBV5-1 | 13 | ASSYLAGAGGELF
TRBV27 | 9 | ANPWLDTQY
TRBV7-7 | 12 | ASSLGAGADEQY
TRBV29-1 | 11 | SVVQGLNTEAF
TRBV6-6 | 13 | ASSYEAGGGYEQY
TRBV18 | 12 | ASSPARSNQPQH
TRBV7-6 | 11 | ASSRDRGYEQY
TRBV5-6 | 13 | ASSLPTGIPGELF
TRBV7-9 | 12 | ASMGAGALGEQF
TRBV5-1 | 12 | ASSPTDSVFGYT
TRBV6-1 | 13 | ASSDSYWRADTQY
TRBV6-5 | 11 | ASSYRQGAEAF
TRBV7-6 | 13 | ASSLGAGASREQY
TRBV28 | 13 | ASRPLPGARYEQF
TRBV25-1 | 12 | ASRFGGREDTQY
TRBV6-6 | 12 | ASGLAGGADTQY
TRBV5-1 | 9 | ASKANTEAF
TRBV15 | 16 | ATSRERGRDWAYYGYT
TRBV27 | 13 | ASSPRGWVSYEQY
TRBV7-3 | 11 | ASSFSRFNEQF
TRBV5-1 | 12 | ASSLDGLYNEQF
TRBV9 | 11 | ASSEGSNQPQH
TRBV5-1 | 12 | ASSPEPSTDTQY
TRBV5-4 | 11 | ASSWREGGEQY
TRBV28 | 15 | ASSLGLGRVSNQPQH
TRBV10-2 | 14 | ASRPQGALGNEKLF
TRBV5-1 | 15 | ASSGTTRLAVDYEQY
TRBV4-1 | 16 | ASSQDYSGGGSSRPQH
TRBV5-1 | 17 | ASSCGLAGGPSSYNEQF
TRBV6-6 | 14 | ASSYSRTGLAKEQY
TRBV6-1 | 11 | ASRRTGTYGYT
TRBV5-1 | 12 | ASGGQGGQETQY
TRBV15 | 11 | ATSSTTGSFQH
TRBV29-1 | 11 | SVLGQTNEKLF
TRBV15 | 12 | ATSRDKVSQPQH
TRBV2 | 11 | ASSRGAINTIY
TRBV9 | 14 | ASSHVLAGLTGELF
TRBV7-8 | 16 | ASSLRFYSGSKGSEQF
TRBV7-6 | 12 | ASSSGLAEETQY
TRBV19 | 10 | ASSSRGETQY